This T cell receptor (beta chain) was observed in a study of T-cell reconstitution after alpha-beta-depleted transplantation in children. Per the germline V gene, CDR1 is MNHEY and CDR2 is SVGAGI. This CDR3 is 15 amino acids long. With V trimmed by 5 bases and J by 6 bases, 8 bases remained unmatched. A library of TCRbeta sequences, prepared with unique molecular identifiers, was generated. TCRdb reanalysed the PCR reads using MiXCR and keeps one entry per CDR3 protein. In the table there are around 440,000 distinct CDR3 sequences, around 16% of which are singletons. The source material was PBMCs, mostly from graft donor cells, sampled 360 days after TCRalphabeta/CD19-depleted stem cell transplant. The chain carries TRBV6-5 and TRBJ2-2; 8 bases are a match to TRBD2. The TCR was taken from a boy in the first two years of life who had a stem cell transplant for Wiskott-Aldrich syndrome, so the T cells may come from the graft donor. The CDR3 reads CASSPGLAFAGELFF. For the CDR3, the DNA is TGTGCCAGCAGTCCCGGACTAGCTTTTGCCGGGGAGCTGTTTTTT.